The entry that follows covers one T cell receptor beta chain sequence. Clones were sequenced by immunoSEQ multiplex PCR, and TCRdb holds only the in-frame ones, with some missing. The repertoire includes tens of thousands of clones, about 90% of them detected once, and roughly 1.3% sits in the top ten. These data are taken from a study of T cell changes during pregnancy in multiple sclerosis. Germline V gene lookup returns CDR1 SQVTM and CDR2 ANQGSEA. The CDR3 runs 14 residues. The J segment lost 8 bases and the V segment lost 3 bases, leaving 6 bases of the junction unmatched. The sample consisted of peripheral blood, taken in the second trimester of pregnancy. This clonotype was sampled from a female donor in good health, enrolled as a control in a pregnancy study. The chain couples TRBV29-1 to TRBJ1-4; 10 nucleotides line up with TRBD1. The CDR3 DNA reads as TGCAGCGTTGACTCCGGGACAGGGGAGGAAAAACTGTTTTTT. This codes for CSVDSGTGEEKLFF.